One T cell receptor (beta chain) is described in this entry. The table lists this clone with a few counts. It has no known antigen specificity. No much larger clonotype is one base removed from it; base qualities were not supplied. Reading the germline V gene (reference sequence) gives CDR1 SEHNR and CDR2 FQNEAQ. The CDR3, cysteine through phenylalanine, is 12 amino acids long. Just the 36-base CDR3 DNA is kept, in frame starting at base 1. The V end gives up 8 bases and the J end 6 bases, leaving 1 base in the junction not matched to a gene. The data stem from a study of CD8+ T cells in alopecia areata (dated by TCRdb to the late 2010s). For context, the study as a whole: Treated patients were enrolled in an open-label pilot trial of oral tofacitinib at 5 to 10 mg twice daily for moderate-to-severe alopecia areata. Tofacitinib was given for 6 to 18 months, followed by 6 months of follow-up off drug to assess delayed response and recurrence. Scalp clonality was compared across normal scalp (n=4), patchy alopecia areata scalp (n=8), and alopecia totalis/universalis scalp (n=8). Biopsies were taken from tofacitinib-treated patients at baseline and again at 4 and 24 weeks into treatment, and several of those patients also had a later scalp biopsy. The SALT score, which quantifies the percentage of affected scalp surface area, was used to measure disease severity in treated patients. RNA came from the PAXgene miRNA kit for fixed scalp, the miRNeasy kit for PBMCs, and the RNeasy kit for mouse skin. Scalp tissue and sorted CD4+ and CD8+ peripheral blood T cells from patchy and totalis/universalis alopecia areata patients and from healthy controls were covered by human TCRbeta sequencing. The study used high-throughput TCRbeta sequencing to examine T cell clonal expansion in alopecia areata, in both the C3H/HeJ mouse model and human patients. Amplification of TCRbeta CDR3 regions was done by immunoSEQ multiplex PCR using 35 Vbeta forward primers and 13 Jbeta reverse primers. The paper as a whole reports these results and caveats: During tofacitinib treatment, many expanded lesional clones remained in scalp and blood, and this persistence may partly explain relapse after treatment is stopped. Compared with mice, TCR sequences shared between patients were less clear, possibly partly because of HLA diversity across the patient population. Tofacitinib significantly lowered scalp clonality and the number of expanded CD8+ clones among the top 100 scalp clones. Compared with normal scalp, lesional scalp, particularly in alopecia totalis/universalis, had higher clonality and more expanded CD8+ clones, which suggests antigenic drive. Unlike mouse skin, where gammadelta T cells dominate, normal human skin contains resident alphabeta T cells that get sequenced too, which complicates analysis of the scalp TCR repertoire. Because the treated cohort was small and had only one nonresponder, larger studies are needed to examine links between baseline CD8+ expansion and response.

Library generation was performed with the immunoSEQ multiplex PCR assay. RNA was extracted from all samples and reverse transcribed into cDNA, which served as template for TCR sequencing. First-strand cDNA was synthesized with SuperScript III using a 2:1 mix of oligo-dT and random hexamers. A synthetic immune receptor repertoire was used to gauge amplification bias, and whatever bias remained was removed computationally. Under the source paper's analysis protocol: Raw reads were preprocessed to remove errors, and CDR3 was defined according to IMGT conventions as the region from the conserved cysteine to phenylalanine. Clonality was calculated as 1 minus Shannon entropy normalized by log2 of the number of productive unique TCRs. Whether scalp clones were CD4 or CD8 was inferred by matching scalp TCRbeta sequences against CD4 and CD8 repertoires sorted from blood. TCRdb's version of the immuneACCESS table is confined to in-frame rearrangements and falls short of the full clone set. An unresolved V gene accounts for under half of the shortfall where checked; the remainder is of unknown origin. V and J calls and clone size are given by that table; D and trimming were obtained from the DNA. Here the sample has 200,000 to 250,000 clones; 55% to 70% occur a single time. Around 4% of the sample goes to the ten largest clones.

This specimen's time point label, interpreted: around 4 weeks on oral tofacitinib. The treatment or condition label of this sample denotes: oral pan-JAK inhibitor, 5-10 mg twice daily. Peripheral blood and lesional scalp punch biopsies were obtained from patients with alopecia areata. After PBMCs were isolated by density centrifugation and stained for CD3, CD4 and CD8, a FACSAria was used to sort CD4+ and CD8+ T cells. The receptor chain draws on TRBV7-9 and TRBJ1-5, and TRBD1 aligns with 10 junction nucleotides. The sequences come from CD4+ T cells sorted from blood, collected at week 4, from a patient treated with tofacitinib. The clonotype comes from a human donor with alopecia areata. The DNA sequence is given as TGTGCCAGCGGACAGGGGGGTCAGCCCCAGCATTTT. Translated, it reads CASGQGGQPQHF.